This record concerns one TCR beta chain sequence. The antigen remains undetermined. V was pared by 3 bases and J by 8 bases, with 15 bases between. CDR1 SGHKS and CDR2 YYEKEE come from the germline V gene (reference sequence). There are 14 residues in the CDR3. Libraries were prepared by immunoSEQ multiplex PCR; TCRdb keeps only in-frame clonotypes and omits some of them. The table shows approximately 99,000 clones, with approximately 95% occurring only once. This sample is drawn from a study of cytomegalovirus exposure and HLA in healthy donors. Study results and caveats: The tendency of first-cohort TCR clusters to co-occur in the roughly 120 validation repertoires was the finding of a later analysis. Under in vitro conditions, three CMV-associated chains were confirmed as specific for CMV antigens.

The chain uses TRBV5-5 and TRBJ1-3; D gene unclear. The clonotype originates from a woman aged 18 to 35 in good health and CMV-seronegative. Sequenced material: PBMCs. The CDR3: CASSSPTQWDTIYF. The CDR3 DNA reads TGTGCCAGCAGCTCCCCGACTCAATGGGACACCATATATTTT. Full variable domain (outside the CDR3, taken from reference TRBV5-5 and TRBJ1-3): DAGVTQSPTHLIKTRGQQVTLRCSPISGHKSVSWYQQVLGQGPQFIFQYYEKEERGRGNFPDRFSARQFPNYSSELNVNALLLGDSALYLCASSSPTQWDTIYFGEGSWLTVV.